This T cell receptor (beta chain) was retrieved from a study of identical twins. Study-wide findings and caveats: Conclusions relied on cross-sectional statistical analysis, not following the same donors.

Via MiXCR, TCRdb re-called the 5' RACE reads, giving one row per CDR3 protein. This table holds about 530,000 distinct CDR3 sequences, approximately 20% found once. Unmatched junction bases numbered 12, after V lost 4 bases and J lost 2 bases. The germline V gene encodes CDR1 SGHRS and CDR2 YFSETQ. The CDR3 has 18 amino acids. About this clonotype: Its antigen is undetermined.

The sample also formed part of further work on yellow fever vaccine responses in identical twins.

The chain is built from TRBV5-1 and TRBJ2-1; 10 nucleotides agree with TRBD1. Sequencing was done on a sample of CD4+ T cells sorted from blood. The sequence derives from a woman aged 18-29 years in good health. As DNA, the CDR3 is TGCGCCAGCAGCATAACCGGTAGGACAGGGGGACCCTACAATGAGCAGTTCTTC. Its protein is CASSITGRTGGPYNEQFF.